A selection of T cell receptor beta chains follows, all from one sample in a study of OX40 agonist ivuxolimab in advanced cancers. Clones were sequenced by immunoSEQ multiplex PCR, and TCRdb holds only the in-frame ones, with some missing. The sample shows approximately 100,000 clones, roughly nine tenths of them seen only once. The sample was CD4+ or CD8+ T cells sorted from blood, taken in a trial of the OX40 agonist ivuxolimab. The origin of the receptors is an adult with an advanced solid tumor such as melanoma, head and neck, liver or kidney cancer. Both conserved end residues are part of each CDR3. The order of the fields is V gene, clone size, D gene, J gene, CDR3 DNA, CDR3 protein. The D gene is left open where the match is weak. Only some rows state a clone size, as once, few, many or a class for expanded clones.

V gene: TRBV5-1
clone size: -
D gene: TRBD1
J gene: TRBJ1-2
CDR3 DNA: TGCGCCAGCAGCCTAGGACAGGGACTCTATGGCTACACCTTC
CDR3 protein: CASSLGQGLYGYTF

V gene: TRBV15
clone size: -
D gene: -
J gene: TRBJ2-1
CDR3 DNA: TGTGCCACCAGCAGAGGGGGGGGGCCCCCTGGGAATGAGCAGTTCTTC
CDR3 protein: CATSRGGGPPGNEQFF

V gene: TRBV7-8
clone size: -
D gene: TRBD1
J gene: TRBJ1-2
CDR3 DNA: TGTGCCAGCAGCTTATTAGTGGACAGGGGGCTACGGAACTATGGCTACACCTTC
CDR3 protein: CASSLLVDRGLRNYGYTF

V gene: TRBV5-8
clone size: -
D gene: TRBD2
J gene: TRBJ2-3
CDR3 DNA: TGTGCCAGCAGCTTGGGTTTAGCGGGAACTAACACAGATACGCAGTATTTT
CDR3 protein: CASSLGLAGTNTDTQYF

V gene: TRBV16
clone size: -
D gene: TRBD1
J gene: TRBJ2-2
CDR3 DNA: TGTGCCAGCAGCCGGACAGGCGCGAACACCGGGGAGCTGTTTTTT
CDR3 protein: CASSRTGANTGELFF

V gene: TRBV5-5
clone size: -
D gene: -
J gene: TRBJ2-7
CDR3 DNA: TGTGCCAGCAGCTTACGGCAGGAGTCCTACGAGCAGTACTTC
CDR3 protein: CASSLRQESYEQYF

V gene: TRBV27
clone size: -
D gene: -
J gene: TRBJ2-7
CDR3 DNA: TGTGCCAGCAGTTTTAAGAGGGGCCGTCCTAGCGACTTATCCTACGAGCAGTACTTC
CDR3 protein: CASSFKRGRPSDLSYEQYF

V gene: TRBV18
clone size: -
D gene: -
J gene: TRBJ1-3
CDR3 DNA: TGTGCCAGCACAGGTACAGAAGGAAACACCATATATTTT
CDR3 protein: CASTGTEGNTIYF

V gene: TRBV7-2
clone size: few
D gene: TRBD1
J gene: TRBJ1-4
CDR3 DNA: TGTGCCAGCAGCTTAGCGGGACAGACATCAACTAATGAAAAACTGTTTTTT
CDR3 protein: CASSLAGQTSTNEKLFF

V gene: TRBV27
clone size: -
D gene: TRBD1
J gene: TRBJ1-5
CDR3 DNA: TGTGCCAGCAGCCGGACAGGGGGCGTCGGTCAGCCCCAGCATTTT
CDR3 protein: CASSRTGGVGQPQHF

V gene: TRBV5-1
clone size: -
D gene: -
J gene: TRBJ1-1
CDR3 DNA: TGCGCCAGCAGCTTGGCGACACTGAACACTGAAGCTTTCTTT
CDR3 protein: CASSLATLNTEAFF

V gene: TRBV4-3
clone size: -
D gene: -
J gene: TRBJ1-2
CDR3 DNA: TGCGCCAGCAGCCAAGTGGCCTCAGGGCAGGCTTTTTATGGCTACACCTTC
CDR3 protein: CASSQVASGQAFYGYTF

V gene: TRBV5-6
clone size: -
D gene: -
J gene: TRBJ1-3
CDR3 DNA: TGTGCCAGCAGCATAAACATTGGAGGAAACACCATATATTTT
CDR3 protein: CASSINIGGNTIYF

V gene: TRBV29-1
clone size: -
D gene: -
J gene: TRBJ2-6
CDR3 DNA: TGCAGCGTCACTCTTGGGAGCTCTGGGGCCAACGTCCTGACTTTC
CDR3 protein: CSVTLGSSGANVLTF

V gene: TRBV2
clone size: -
D gene: -
J gene: TRBJ2-2
CDR3 DNA: TGTGCCAGCAAAGTAGGTGCCCCGAACACCGGGGAGCTGTTTTTT
CDR3 protein: CASKVGAPNTGELFF

V gene: TRBV20-1
clone size: -
D gene: -
J gene: TRBJ2-7
CDR3 DNA: TGCAGTGCTAGAAACGGGGCCGAGCAGTACTTC
CDR3 protein: CSARNGAEQYF

V gene: TRBV15
clone size: -
D gene: TRBD2
J gene: TRBJ2-7
CDR3 DNA: TGTGCCACCAGCAGGGCCCCTGAATATTTAGCGGGAGGGCCTGTCGAGCAGTACTTC
CDR3 protein: CATSRAPEYLAGGPVEQYF

V gene: TRBV15
clone size: -
D gene: -
J gene: TRBJ1-1
CDR3 DNA: TGTGCCACCAGCAGAGATATCGGAAGGGGCACTGAAGCTTTCTTT
CDR3 protein: CATSRDIGRGTEAFF

V gene: TRBV29-1
clone size: -
D gene: -
J gene: TRBJ1-2
CDR3 DNA: TGCAGCGTGGGGGGTCTATATGGCTACACCTTC
CDR3 protein: CSVGGLYGYTF

V gene: TRBV7-2
clone size: -
D gene: -
J gene: TRBJ2-3
CDR3 DNA: TGTGCCAGCAGCTTTTTGGACTTCACAGATACGCAGTATTTT
CDR3 protein: CASSFLDFTDTQYF

V gene: TRBV4-2
clone size: -
D gene: -
J gene: TRBJ1-1
CDR3 DNA: TGTGCCAGCAGCCAAGATCTAGGGGCATGGACTGAAGCTTTCTTT
CDR3 protein: CASSQDLGAWTEAFF

V gene: TRBV28
clone size: -
D gene: -
J gene: TRBJ2-3
CDR3 DNA: TGTGCCAGCAGTGCTCCAGTGGGGGCAGATACGCAGTATTTT
CDR3 protein: CASSAPVGADTQYF

V gene: TRBV9
clone size: -
D gene: -
J gene: TRBJ2-5
CDR3 DNA: TGTGCCAGCAGCGTAGAAGAGACCCAGTACTTC
CDR3 protein: CASSVEETQYF

V gene: TRBV9
clone size: -
D gene: -
J gene: TRBJ2-2
CDR3 DNA: TGTGCCAGCAGCCGAGCCGTTTACACCGGGGAGCTGTTTTTT
CDR3 protein: CASSRAVYTGELFF

V gene: TRBV21-1
clone size: once
D gene: -
J gene: TRBJ2-3
CDR3 DNA: TGTGCCAGCGATTGTCTGGCGACGGCAGGAGGGGATACGCAGTATTTT
CDR3 protein: CASDCLATAGGDTQYF

V gene: TRBV4-1
clone size: -
D gene: -
J gene: TRBJ1-3
CDR3 DNA: TGCGCCAGCAGCCCGGACAAGTCCCTTTCCTCTGGAAACACCATATATTTT
CDR3 protein: CASSPDKSLSSGNTIYF

V gene: TRBV6-1
clone size: once
D gene: TRBD2
J gene: TRBJ2-7
CDR3 DNA: TGTGCCAGCACCCCCCGGACTAGCGGGAATTACGAGCAGTACTTC
CDR3 protein: CASTPRTSGNYEQYF

V gene: TRBV15
clone size: -
D gene: -
J gene: TRBJ2-1
CDR3 DNA: TGTGCCACCAGCAGGGGTAGCGGCCCCTACAATGAGCAGTTCTTC
CDR3 protein: CATSRGSGPYNEQFF

V gene: TRBV7-9
clone size: once
D gene: -
J gene: TRBJ1-3
CDR3 DNA: TGTGCCAGCAGCCTTCTACGCCTGAGTGGAAACACCATATATTTT
CDR3 protein: CASSLLRLSGNTIYF

V gene: TRBV7-9
clone size: -
D gene: -
J gene: TRBJ2-7
CDR3 DNA: TGTGCCAGCAGCTTAGCAGGCCCGACTGACGAGCAGTACTTC
CDR3 protein: CASSLAGPTDEQYF

V gene: TRBV19
clone size: -
D gene: -
J gene: TRBJ2-3
CDR3 DNA: TGTGCCAGTAGTATTGACCGTGCTAGCACAGATACGCAGTATTTT
CDR3 protein: CASSIDRASTDTQYF

V gene: TRBV5-6
clone size: -
D gene: TRBD2
J gene: TRBJ2-1
CDR3 DNA: TGTGCCAGCAGCCCTCAACTAGCGGGCTCCTACAATGAGCAGTTCTTC
CDR3 protein: CASSPQLAGSYNEQFF

V gene: TRBV9
clone size: once
D gene: -
J gene: TRBJ2-7
CDR3 DNA: TGTGCCAGCAGCGTAGCTTTTATTCCTCCCAATAGACAGACCCAAGGCTACGAGCAGTACTTC
CDR3 protein: CASSVAFIPPNRQTQGYEQYF

V gene: TRBV28
clone size: -
D gene: -
J gene: TRBJ1-2
CDR3 DNA: TGTGCCAGCAGTCCTAGACAGCTCTATGGCTACACCTTC
CDR3 protein: CASSPRQLYGYTF

V gene: TRBV19
clone size: -
D gene: TRBD2
J gene: TRBJ2-7
CDR3 DNA: TGTGCCAGTAGTATCGGACTAGCGGCGCCCTACGAGCAGTACTTC
CDR3 protein: CASSIGLAAPYEQYF

V gene: TRBV9
clone size: once
D gene: -
J gene: TRBJ2-1
CDR3 DNA: TGTGCCAGCAGCGTAGCCGGTTCGGCCCGGGATGAGCAGTTCTTC
CDR3 protein: CASSVAGSARDEQFF

V gene: TRBV5-4
clone size: -
D gene: TRBD1
J gene: TRBJ2-3
CDR3 DNA: TGTGCCAGCAGCTTACAGGGGGCACAAGATACGCAGTATTTT
CDR3 protein: CASSLQGAQDTQYF

V gene: TRBV29-1
clone size: -
D gene: TRBD2
J gene: TRBJ2-2
CDR3 DNA: TGCAGCGTTGAAGCGGGTAGCGGGAGCACCGGGGAGCTGTTTTTT
CDR3 protein: CSVEAGSGSTGELFF

V gene: TRBV7-2
clone size: -
D gene: TRBD2
J gene: TRBJ2-2
CDR3 DNA: TGTGCCAGCAGCCCGGGGAGCGGGAAGAACACCGGGGAGCTGTTTTTT
CDR3 protein: CASSPGSGKNTGELFF

V gene: TRBV7-6
clone size: -
D gene: -
J gene: TRBJ2-5
CDR3 DNA: TGTGCCAGCAGCTTAGGGCTAGCAGAGACCCAGTACTTC
CDR3 protein: CASSLGLAETQYF

V gene: TRBV28
clone size: -
D gene: TRBD1
J gene: TRBJ1-3
CDR3 DNA: TGTGCCAGCCACCCGGGACAGGTGATCTCTGGAAACACCATATATTTT
CDR3 protein: CASHPGQVISGNTIYF

V gene: TRBV7-2
clone size: -
D gene: TRBD1
J gene: TRBJ1-1
CDR3 DNA: TGTGCCAGCAGTTCCAGGGGGCGGGAAGAAGCTTTCTTT
CDR3 protein: CASSSRGREEAFF

V gene: TRBV4-3
clone size: -
D gene: -
J gene: TRBJ2-5
CDR3 DNA: TGCGCCAGCAGCCCAAATCAGTGGGGCGGGGAGACCCAGTACTTC
CDR3 protein: CASSPNQWGGETQYF

V gene: TRBV28
clone size: -
D gene: -
J gene: TRBJ1-4
CDR3 DNA: TGTGCCAGCAGTTCCTGGACAGTAATAAATGAAAAACTGTTTTTT
CDR3 protein: CASSSWTVINEKLFF

V gene: TRBV28
clone size: -
D gene: -
J gene: TRBJ1-3
CDR3 DNA: TGTGCCAGCAGTTGGACCATGGGAAACACCATATATTTT
CDR3 protein: CASSWTMGNTIYF

V gene: TRBV15
clone size: -
D gene: -
J gene: TRBJ2-1
CDR3 DNA: TGTGCCACCAGCCCCGGGTCCAGTGCCTACAATGAGCAGTTCTTC
CDR3 protein: CATSPGSSAYNEQFF

V gene: TRBV28
clone size: -
D gene: -
J gene: TRBJ1-1
CDR3 DNA: TGTGCCAGCAAATGGGGCGGAAACACTGAAGCTTTCTTT
CDR3 protein: CASKWGGNTEAFF

V gene: TRBV7-8
clone size: -
D gene: -
J gene: TRBJ2-7
CDR3 DNA: TGTGCCAGCAGCTTAACGCAGGGGTCGAACTACGAGCAGTACTTC
CDR3 protein: CASSLTQGSNYEQYF

V gene: TRBV7-8
clone size: -
D gene: TRBD1
J gene: TRBJ1-4
CDR3 DNA: TGTGCCAGCAGCTTAGGATTCCGGGACAGCTTGTTACTGTTTTTT
CDR3 protein: CASSLGFRDSLLLFF

V gene: TRBV4-2
clone size: -
D gene: TRBD1
J gene: TRBJ2-5
CDR3 DNA: TGTGCCAGCAGCCAAGTCGGGACAGGCGAAGAGACCCAGTACTTC
CDR3 protein: CASSQVGTGEETQYF

V gene: TRBV7-8
clone size: -
D gene: -
J gene: TRBJ2-7
CDR3 DNA: TGTGCCAGCAGCTTAGCGCTAAGCTACTCCTACGAGCAGTACTTC
CDR3 protein: CASSLALSYSYEQYF

V gene: TRBV5-1
clone size: -
D gene: -
J gene: TRBJ2-3
CDR3 DNA: TGCGCCAGCAGCCGTTCGGGCGGGTCCCTGGATACGCAGTATTTT
CDR3 protein: CASSRSGGSLDTQYF

V gene: TRBV7-9
clone size: -
D gene: -
J gene: TRBJ2-3
CDR3 DNA: TGTGCCAGCAGCTTAGCCGGGGTAGATACGCAGTATTTT
CDR3 protein: CASSLAGVDTQYF